Below are 7 T cell receptor beta chains sequenced from a single sample in a study of post-analysis software for immune sequencing data. These TCRs are of unknown antigen specificity. Unique molecular identifiers featured in each of the TCR beta cDNA libraries. MiXCR, run by TCRdb on the PCR reads, gives a single entry per CDR3 protein. The data contain approximately 400,000 distinct CDR3 sequences, 30% to 45% of them singletons. Study-level findings and limits: There were roughly 5 TRBV segments more frequent in patients than controls, and TRBV5-6, TRBV5-1 and TRBV20-1 were among them.

Sequencing was performed on blood. These receptors all come from a girl aged 10-17 years with multiple sclerosis.

The rearrangement uses TRBV12-3 or TRBV12-4 and TRBJ2-3; 9 bases fit TRBD1. The CDR3 consists of 17 residues. The V segment lost 10 bases and the J segment 2 bases; nucleotides outside the gene matches: 16. DNA of the CDR3: TGTGCCACGTCCTATCGGGGACAGGGTCGAGACACAGATACGCAGTATTTT. Its translation: CATSYRGQGRDTDTQYF.

This clonotype was seen at least ten times. The rearrangement joins TRBV7-2 to TRBJ2-7; 8 bases align to TRBD1. This CDR3 is built from 15 residues. Germline CDR1 reads SGHTA; CDR2 reads FQGNSA. V trimming: 6 bases; J trimming: 0 bases; junction bases outside the gene matches: 7. The CDR3 loop reads CASSLSGGSSYEQYF. CDR3 nucleotide sequence: TGTGCCAGCAGTTTATCAGGGGGCAGCTCCTACGAGCAGTACTTC.

V usage is TRBV29-1 and J usage is TRBJ1-2, with TRBD1 identical over 9 bases. Germline trimming cut 6 bases from V and 1 base from J; bases unmatched to any gene: 3. Germline V gene lookup returns CDR1 SQVTM and CDR2 ANQGSEA. There are 13 residues in the CDR3. For the CDR3, the DNA is TGCAGCGTGCTGGACAGGGGTAACTATGGCTACACCTTC. Encoded protein: CSVLDRGNYGYTF.

V is TRBV5-1 and J is TRBJ1-2; D is uncertain. Germline CDR1 reads SGHRS; CDR2 reads YFSETQ. The CDR3 contains 15 residues. V was trimmed by 5 bases and J by 8 bases, leaving 22 bases between them. CDR3 residues: CASSPGPYWPRGYTF. The CDR3 nucleotides are TGCGCCAGCAGTCCCGGTCCTTATTGGCCTCGGGGCTACACCTTC.

This clonotype has only a few counts. The chain is built from TRBV7-2 and TRBJ2-1; 7 bases fit TRBD2. The CDR3 runs 16 residues. CDR1 and CDR2 from the germline V gene are SGHTA and FQGNSA. V was pared by 5 bases and J by 4 bases, with 11 bases of the junction left unmatched. The chain's CDR3 is CASSGGGDARYNEQFF. In nucleotides, the CDR3 is TGTGCCAGCAGCGGGGGAGGGGACGCGAGATACAATGAGCAGTTCTTC.

The chain combines TRBV10-3 with TRBJ2-5; the D call may be TRBD1 or TRBD2 (5 bases each). The DNA end is more similar to TRBJ2-7, so the J call may be wrong. The CDR3 loop spans 14 amino acids. Germline V gene lookup returns CDR1 ENHRY and CDR2 SYGVKD. The CDR3 loop reads CAISESAGGYEQYF. In nucleotides, the CDR3 is TGTGCCATCAGTGAATCGGCTGGGGGCTACGAGCAGTACTTC.

This clonotype came up a few times. The rearrangement links TRBV27 to TRBJ2-6; no firm D call. Germline CDR1 reads MNHEY; CDR2 reads SMNVEV (reference sequence). Trimming removed 3 bases at V and 7 bases at J, with 7 bases between. The CDR3 totals 13 residues. The CDR3 sequence: CASSFRFANVLTF. In nucleotides, the CDR3 is TGTGCCAGCAGTTTTCGATTCGCCAACGTCCTGACTTTC.